This TCR beta chain was sequenced during a study of T cell repertoires in cytomegalovirus infection. Study in general: TCR beta signatures that were public indicated CMV infection and matching HLA type.

Whole-study findings and limits: Dominating the ex vivo response were HLA-C-restricted CMV-specific TCR beta clonotypes. CMV carriers with the relevant HLA were identified by cumulative public TCR beta family frequency.

The CDR3 is 14 residues long. V lost 5 bases to trimming and J lost 1 base, with 11 bases between them. Remarks on this clonotype: Its target is unknown.

MiXCR was run by TCRdb on the reads, yielding one entry per CDR3 protein. Of around 120,000 distinct CDR3 sequences listed, under 55% are singletons. The sequence derives from a human donor in good health (CMV status not recorded). Some clones in this sample may be carry-over from other donors' samples. This sequence joins TRBV12-3 or TRBV12-4 and TRBJ1-1; D is unresolved. Sequencing used CD8+ T cells from cultured PBMCs, obtained from culture after CMV antigen stimulation. The CDR3: CASSHFNRNTEAFF. Here the CDR3 DNA reads TGTGCCAGCAGTCACTTCAACAGGAACACTGAAGCTTTCTTT.